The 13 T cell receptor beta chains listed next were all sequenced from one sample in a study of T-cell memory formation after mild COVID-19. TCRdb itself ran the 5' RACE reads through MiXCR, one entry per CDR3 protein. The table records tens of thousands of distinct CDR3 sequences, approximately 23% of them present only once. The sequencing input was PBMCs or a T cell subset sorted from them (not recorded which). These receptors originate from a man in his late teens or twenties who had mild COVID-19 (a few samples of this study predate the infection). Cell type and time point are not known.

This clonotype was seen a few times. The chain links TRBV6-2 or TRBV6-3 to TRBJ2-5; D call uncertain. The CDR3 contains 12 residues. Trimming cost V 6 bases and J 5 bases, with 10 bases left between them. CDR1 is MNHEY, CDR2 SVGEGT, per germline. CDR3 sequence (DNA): TGTGCCAGCAGGCCCTTCATGGAGACCCAGTACTTC. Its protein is CASRPFMETQYF.

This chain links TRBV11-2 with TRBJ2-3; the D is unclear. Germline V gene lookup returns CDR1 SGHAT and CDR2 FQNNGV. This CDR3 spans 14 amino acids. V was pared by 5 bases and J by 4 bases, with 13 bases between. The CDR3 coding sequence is TGTGCCAGCAGCGGAGAAGGCACACCAGATACGCAGTATTTT. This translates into CASSGEGTPDTQYF.

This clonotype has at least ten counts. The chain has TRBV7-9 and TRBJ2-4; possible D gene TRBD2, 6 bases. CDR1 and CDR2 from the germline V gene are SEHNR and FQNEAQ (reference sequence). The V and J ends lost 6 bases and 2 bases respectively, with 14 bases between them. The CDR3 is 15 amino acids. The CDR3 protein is CASRPSRGSKNIQYF. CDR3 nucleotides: TGTGCCAGCAGGCCTAGTCGGGGGTCCAAAAACATTCAGTACTTC.

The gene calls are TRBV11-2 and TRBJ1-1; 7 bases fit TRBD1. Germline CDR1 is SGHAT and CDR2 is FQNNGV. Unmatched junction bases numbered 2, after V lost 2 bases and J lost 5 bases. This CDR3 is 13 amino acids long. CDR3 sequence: CASSLQGGTEAFF. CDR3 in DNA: TGTGCCAGCAGCTTACAGGGGGGGACTGAAGCTTTCTTT.

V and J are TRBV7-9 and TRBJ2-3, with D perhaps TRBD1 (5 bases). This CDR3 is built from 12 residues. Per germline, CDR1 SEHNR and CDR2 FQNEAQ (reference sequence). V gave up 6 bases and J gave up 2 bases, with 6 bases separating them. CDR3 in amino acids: CASRGLTDTQYF. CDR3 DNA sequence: TGTGCCAGCAGGGGGCTCACAGATACGCAGTATTTT.

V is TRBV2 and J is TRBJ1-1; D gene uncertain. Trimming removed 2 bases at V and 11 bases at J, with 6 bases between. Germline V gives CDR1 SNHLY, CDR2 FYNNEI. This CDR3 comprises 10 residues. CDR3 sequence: CASSERWAFF. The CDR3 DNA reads TGTGCCAGCAGTGAACGGTGGGCTTTCTTT.

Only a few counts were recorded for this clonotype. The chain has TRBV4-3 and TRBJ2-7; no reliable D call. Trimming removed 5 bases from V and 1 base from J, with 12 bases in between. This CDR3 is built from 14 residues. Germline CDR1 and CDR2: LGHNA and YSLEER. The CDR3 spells CASSERASSYEQYF. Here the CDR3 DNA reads TGCGCCAGCAGCGAAAGGGCGTCTTCCTACGAGCAGTACTTC.

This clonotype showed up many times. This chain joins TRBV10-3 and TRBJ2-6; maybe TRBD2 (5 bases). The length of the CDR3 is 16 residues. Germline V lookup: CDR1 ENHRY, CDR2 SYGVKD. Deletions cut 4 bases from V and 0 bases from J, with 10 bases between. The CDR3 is CAISGTRSSGANVLTF. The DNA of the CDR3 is TGTGCCATCAGTGGGACTCGCTCCTCTGGGGCCAACGTCCTGACTTTC.

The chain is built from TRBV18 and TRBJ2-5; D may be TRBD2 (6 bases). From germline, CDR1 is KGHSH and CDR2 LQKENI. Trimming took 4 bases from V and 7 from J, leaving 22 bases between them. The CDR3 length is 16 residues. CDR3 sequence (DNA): TGTGCCAGCTCACTGCGAGTTATGGACACCGGGGGGACCCAGTACTTC. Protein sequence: CASSLRVMDTGGTQYF.

CDR3 amino acids: CASSQSSAGNTEAFF. CDR3 nucleotides: TGTGCCAGCAGCCAAAGTTCGGCAGGGAACACTGAAGCTTTCTTT. This chain uses TRBV3-1 with TRBJ1-1; D unresolved. From germline, CDR1 is LGHDT and CDR2 YNNKEL (reference sequence). V gave up 2 bases and J gave up 1 base, with 11 bases separating them. The CDR3 is made up of 15 amino acids. Variable domain in full (rest from reference TRBV3-1 and TRBJ1-1): DTAVSQTPKYLVTQMGNDKSIKCEQNLGHDTMYWYKQDSKKFLKIMFSYNNKELIINETVPNRFSPKSPDKAHLNLHINSLELGDSAVYFCASSQSSAGNTEAFFGQGTRLTVV.

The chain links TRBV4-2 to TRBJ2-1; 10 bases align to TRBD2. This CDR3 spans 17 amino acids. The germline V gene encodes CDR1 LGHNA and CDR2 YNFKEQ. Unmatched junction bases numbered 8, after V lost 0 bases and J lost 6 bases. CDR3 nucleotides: TGTGCCAGCAGCCAAGACTTGGCTAGCGGGGGCCTCAATGAGCAGTTCTTC. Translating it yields CASSQDLASGGLNEQFF.

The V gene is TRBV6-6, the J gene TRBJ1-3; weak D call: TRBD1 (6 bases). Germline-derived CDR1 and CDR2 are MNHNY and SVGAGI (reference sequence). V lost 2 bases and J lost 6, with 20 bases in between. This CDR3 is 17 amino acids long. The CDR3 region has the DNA TGTGCCAGCAGTTACGCCCCGACAGGACCGTCAGAAAACACCATATATTTT. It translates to CASSYAPTGPSENTIYF.

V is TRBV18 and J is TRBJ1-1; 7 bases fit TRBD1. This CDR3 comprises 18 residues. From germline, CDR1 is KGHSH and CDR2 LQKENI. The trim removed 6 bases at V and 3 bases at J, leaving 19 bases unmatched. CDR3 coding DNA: TGTGCCAGCTCCCGTATTGGACAGGACCTACACAGGGACACTGAAGCTTTCTTT. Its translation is CASSRIGQDLHRDTEAFF.